The sequence of this T cell receptor (beta chain) was determined in a study of OX40 agonist ivuxolimab in advanced cancers. Notes on the study in general: By week 6 at 0.1 to 3.0 mg/kg, blood CD4+ and CD8+ T cells had expanded clonally.

The repertoire was sequenced with immunoSEQ multiplex PCR; TCRdb's copy has only in-frame clones and lacks some. The top ten hold around 2% of the sample, which has about 48,000 clones, over 75% seen once. The CDR3 runs to 11 residues. The germline V gene has CDR1 SGHTA and CDR2 FQGNSA. V was shortened by 1 base and J by 5 bases, with 2 bases between the two germline ends. Note on this clone: Its antigen is still unknown.

The specimen was CD4+ or CD8+ T cells sorted from blood, collected in a trial of the OX40 agonist ivuxolimab. The chain recombines TRBV7-2 with TRBJ2-5; D call uncertain. The TCR comes from an adult with an advanced solid tumor such as melanoma, head and neck, liver or kidney cancer. The CDR3 DNA sequence: TGTGCCAGCAGCTTAGATGAGACCCAGTACTTC. Amino acids: CASSLDETQYF.